One and the same sample provided the 8 T cell receptor beta chains below, sequenced in a study of long-term antiretroviral therapy in people with HIV. Version v3.0 of the immunoSEQ assay was performed at survey level. The method was immunoSEQ multiplex PCR; TCRdb's version includes in-frame clones alone and lacks a portion of them. The sample includes about 23,000 clones, over 75% seen only once; the top ten take around 5%. This specimen consisted of unsorted PBMCs, obtained 0.3 years after starting antiretroviral therapy. The receptors come from a man between 45 and 60 years old with HIV.

This clone came up a few times. The chain has TRBV10-2 and TRBJ1-4, with D possibly matching TRBD1 (5 bases). Trimming took 7 bases from V and 8 from J, leaving 14 bases between them. The germline gives CDR1 WSHSY, CDR2 SAAADI. The CDR3 has 13 residues. The CDR3 nucleotides are TGCGCCAGCACGCCAGGGTTAGGAGAAAAACTGTTTTTT. Protein: CASTPGLGEKLFF.

In this sample, this clone turned up a few times. The rearrangement joins TRBV6-1 to TRBJ1-6, with a tentative D call TRBD1 (5 bases). Germline lookup yields CDR1 MNHNS and CDR2 SASEGT. V was shortened by 1 base and J by 9 bases, with 13 bases between the two germline ends. The CDR3 is 15 amino acids. The CDR3 bases are TGTGCCAGCAGTGAAGAAGGGACGGTGAGTTCACCCCTCCACTTT. Amino acids: CASSEEGTVSSPLHF.

V usage is TRBV4-1 and J usage is TRBJ2-3; TRBD2 matches 12 bases. CDR3 size: 17 residues. Trimming took 2 bases from V and 1 from J; bases not matched to a gene: 4. Per the germline V gene, CDR1 is MGHRA and CDR2 is YSYEKL. The CDR3 DNA is TGCGCCAGCAGCCAAAGAGGACTAGCGGGGCGCACAGATACGCAGTATTTT. This codes for CASSQRGLAGRTDTQYF.

V is TRBV27 and J is TRBJ1-1; no reliable D call. Germline values: CDR1 MNHEY, CDR2 SMNVEV (reference sequence). V lost 4 bases, J lost 2 bases, and 11 bases lay in between. The CDR3 totals 14 residues. CDR3 region: CASSYRNLNTEAFF. CDR3 sequence (DNA): TGTGCCAGCAGTTACCGAAACCTAAACACTGAAGCTTTCTTT.

The J gene is TRBJ2-3, the V gene TRBV30; TRBD1 matches at 8 bases. Germline CDR1 is GTSNPN and CDR2 is SVGIG (reference sequence). CDR3 length equals 16 residues. The junction had 13 bases not matched to a gene; V was cut back by 2 bases and J by 6 bases. This chain's CDR3 is CAWSPQGEFFSDTQYF. The DNA for the CDR3 is TGTGCCTGGAGTCCACAGGGGGAGTTTTTTAGTGATACGCAGTATTTT.

The chain uses TRBV1 and TRBJ1-2; TRBD1, the D gene given by the table, was not confirmed from the DNA. TRBV1 constitutes a pseudogene. The CDR3 loop spans 20 amino acids. Here the CDR3 DNA reads TGCACCAGCAGCCCCTATATGACTGACAGGGGGGTCTTCTCGGTTTGGGGCTACACCTTC. It codes for CTSSPYMTDRGVFSVWGYTF.

The CDR3, as DNA: TGCACTGCGGAGTCCTACAATGAGCAGTTCTTC. Translated: CTAESYNEQFF. The V and J genes are TRBV20-1 and TRBJ2-1; D is ambiguous. The germline V gene has CDR1 DFQATT and CDR2 SNEGSKA (reference sequence). The CDR3 spans 11 residues.

V usage is TRBV4-3 and J usage is TRBJ2-7; no definite D call. The CDR3 covers 14 residues. Germline CDR1 LGHNA, CDR2 YSLEER. Deletions cut 3 bases from V and 4 bases from J, with 13 bases between. DNA for the CDR3: TGCGCCAGCAGCCAGACCGTGGGTCCTTACGAGCAGTACTTC. It encodes CASSQTVGPYEQYF.